This T cell receptor (beta chain) was sequenced for a study of blood T cell repertoires in COVID-19. Study-wide context: The origin of the acute and convalescent COVID-19 samples was the United States, Italy and Spain. PBMCs, B-cell-depleted T cells, or T cells provided the cDNA or gDNA that made up the material.

The authors' processing: Amplification of reference gene primers was used by the study to estimate nucleated cell counts. TCRdb's table, derived via immunoSEQ multiplex PCR, lists solely in-frame clones and lacks some. D and trimming come from the DNA, and the V and J calls and clone size come from that table. In the table there are about 52,000 clones, roughly 85% of which are singletons. The J segment lost 6 bases and the V segment lost 3 bases, leaving 11 bases of the junction unmatched. Per germline, CDR1 SGHTA and CDR2 FQGNSA. This CDR3 spans 15 amino acids. The sequenced material came from peripheral blood. This TCR was recovered from a human donor in a cohort sampled during active COVID-19. The V gene is TRBV7-2, the J gene TRBJ2-7; TRBD2 aligns across 7 bases. The CDR3 coding sequence is TGTGCCAGCAGCTTGATGATGAGGGAGGGCCTCGAGCAGTACTTC. Translated, it gives CASSLMMREGLEQYF.